This T cell receptor beta chain was recorded in a study of blood T cells in healthy people across ages. Primed by a sample-barcoded 5' primer and a J-beta primer mix, a second PCR proceeded for about 6 to 11 cycles. TCRdb itself ran the 5' RACE reads through MiXCR, one entry per CDR3 protein. The table shows about 1 million distinct CDR3 sequences, with 35% to 50% occurring only once. Only a few counts were recorded for this clonotype. J gave up 5 bases and V 6 bases, and 9 bases lay outside the gene matches. CDR3 length: 15 residues. The clonotype originates from a woman aged 60 to 75 in good health. Sequencing was carried out using blood. J is TRBJ1-5 and V is TRBV12-3 or TRBV12-4, with 8 bases lining up with TRBD1. Here the CDR3 reads CASRPSTGEHQPQHF. DNA for the CDR3: TGTGCCAGCAGGCCGTCGACAGGGGAACATCAGCCCCAGCATTTT.